This TCR beta chain was identified during a study of human T cells and chemical hapten exposure. Germline assignment: CDR1 SGHDT and CDR2 YYEEEE. This CDR3 contains 13 residues. Trimming removed 6 bases from V and 5 bases from J, with 12 bases in between. TCRdb used MiXCR to reprocess the RACE reads, holding one entry per CDR3 protein. The sample yields 65,000 to 100,000 distinct CDR3 sequences, less than 8% seen once. The time point denotes: patch test 2, 6 weeks after DPC sensitization. Regarding treatment: therapeutic diphenylcyclopropenone sensitization with weekly scalp DPC. The table lists this clonotype with many counts.

The sequencing used whole blood, collected in connection with sensitization to the hapten diphenylcyclopropenone (DPC). The chain couples TRBV5-6 to TRBJ1-5; D may be TRBD1 (5 bases). The sequence was collected from a woman aged 30 to 39 with alopecia areata. Some clones in this sample may be carry-over from other donors' samples. CDR3 bases: TGTGCCAGCAACTTAGGGGCCGATCAGCCCCAGCATTTT. Translated, it gives CASNLGADQPQHF.